These 21 T cell receptor beta chains were sequenced from one sample in a study of CD4+ T cells in melanoma. Generated by immunoSEQ multiplex PCR, the TCRdb table keeps only in-frame clones and is missing some. Among fewer than 55,000 clones, 89% were seen once, and the ten largest hold over 9.5%. The specimen sequenced was peripheral blood. The receptors were sampled from a human donor with melanoma.

The V and J genes are TRBV7-9 and TRBJ1-3, with a possible D match to TRBD1 (5 bases). Trimming took 5 bases from V and 3 from J, leaving 17 bases between them. The CDR3 totals 16 residues. Germline values: CDR1 SEHNR, CDR2 FQNEAQ (reference sequence). The CDR3 DNA is TGTGCCAGCAGCAAGGGGACTCCCGCATTTGGAAACACCATATATTTT. This gives the protein CASSKGTPAFGNTIYF.

The chain carries TRBV15 and TRBJ2-7; D may be TRBD2 (6 bases). The V gene's germline CDR1 is LNHNV and CDR2 YYDKDF (reference sequence). The CDR3 sequence is 15 residues long. V was cut by 1 base and J by 2 bases, with 12 bases left in between. The CDR3 loop is CATSRVQWGAYEQYF. The CDR3 coding sequence is TGTGCCACCAGCAGAGTTCAATGGGGGGCCTACGAGCAGTACTTC.

This rearrangement joins TRBV5-4 to TRBJ2-1; maybe TRBD1 (5 bases). The CDR3 has 14 amino acids. Trimming removed 4 bases from V and 4 bases from J, with 12 bases in between. Germline V lookup: CDR1 SGHNT, CDR2 YYREEE (reference sequence). This CDR3 is CASSLPDKYNEQFF. CDR3 nucleotides: TGTGCCAGCAGCCTGCCGGACAAATACAATGAGCAGTTCTTC.

The chain uses TRBV14 and TRBJ2-3; unclear D gene. This CDR3 has 16 residues. The V gene lost 4 bases and the J gene lost 0 bases, with 14 bases spanning the gap. Germline V gene sequence: CDR1 SGHDN, CDR2 FVKESK. The CDR3 region is CASSPYSYPSTDTQYF. The CDR3 DNA reads TGTGCCAGCAGCCCCTACAGCTACCCTAGCACAGATACGCAGTATTTT.

The V and J genes are TRBV2 and TRBJ2-7; D call uncertain. The CDR3 has 12 residues. CDR1 SNHLY and CDR2 FYNNEI come from the germline V gene. Trimming took 5 bases from V and 5 from J, leaving 10 bases between them. The CDR3 DNA reads as TGTGCCAGCAGTCAGGTAACCCACGAGCAGTACTTC. It is translated as CASSQVTHEQYF.

This sequence joins TRBV11-2 and TRBJ1-5; possibly TRBD1 for D (6 bases). The CDR3 has 14 amino acids. V was cut by 2 bases and J by 1 base, with 6 bases left in between. CDR1 SGHAT and CDR2 FQNNGV come from the germline V gene. For the CDR3, the DNA is TGTGCCAGCAGCTTACAGGGGAGCAATCAGCCCCAGCATTTT. This translates into CASSLQGSNQPQHF.

The chain carries TRBV7-9 and TRBJ2-7, with 8 bases fitting TRBD2. The germline V gene encodes CDR1 SEHNR and CDR2 FQNEAQ (reference sequence). Trimming at V came to 5 bases and at J to 4 bases, leaving 10 bases not matched to a gene. The CDR3 has 15 amino acids. The CDR3 protein is CASSPGGGPHYEQYF. CDR3 nucleotides: TGTGCCAGCAGCCCCGGGGGGGGGCCACATTACGAGCAGTACTTC.

V gene TRBV18 combines with J gene TRBJ2-5; TRBD2 aligns across 9 bases. This CDR3 spans 16 amino acids. Germline CDR1 KGHSH, CDR2 LQKENI. Germline trimming cut 0 bases from V and 5 bases from J; bases unmatched to any gene: 7. As DNA, the CDR3 is TGTGCCAGCTCACCACCGTCTAGCGGGGCCAGGGAGACCCAGTACTTC. This encodes CASSPPSSGARETQYF.

V and J are TRBV30 and TRBJ2-2; a weak D match, TRBD2 (6 bases). Looked up from germline, CDR1 is GTSNPN and CDR2 is SVGIG (reference sequence). The V end lost 0 bases, the J end lost 6 bases, and 11 bases lay between the germline ends. The CDR3 length is 14 residues. CDR3 amino acids: CAWSVRGIAGELFF. The CDR3 coding sequence is TGTGCCTGGAGTGTACGGGGGATTGCCGGGGAGCTGTTTTTT.

The V and J genes are TRBV7-3 and TRBJ1-3; no clear D gene. The CDR3 consists of 14 residues. CDR1 is SGHTA, CDR2 FQGTGA, per germline. Trimming shortened V by 6 bases and J by 2 bases, and 11 bases separated the two germline ends. CDR3 nucleotide sequence: TGTGCCAGCAGTTCCGACGCGACTGGAAACACCATATATTTT. This gives the protein CASSSDATGNTIYF.

The CDR3 here is CASSLGSGRYGYTF. CDR3 coding DNA: TGTGCCAGCTCACTCGGATCGGGACGCTATGGCTACACCTTC. The J gene is TRBJ1-2, the V gene TRBV18, with D possibly TRBD1 on 5 matching bases. V was pared by 4 bases and J by 4 bases, with 13 bases between. Germline V gene sequence: CDR1 KGHSH, CDR2 LQKENI. CDR3 length: 14 residues.

The chain has TRBV30 and TRBJ2-3; perhaps TRBD2 as D (5 bases). The CDR3 totals 14 residues. Germline CDR1 is GTSNPN and CDR2 is SVGIG (reference sequence). The ends were cut back, 2 bases at V and 3 bases at J, with 12 bases in the middle. The CDR3 is CAWSMGVGTDTQYF. The CDR3 nucleotides read TGTGCCTGGAGTATGGGAGTGGGGACAGATACGCAGTATTTT.

The chain joins TRBV4-1 to TRBJ1-1; 11 bases fit TRBD1. The CDR3 extends over 16 amino acids. Germline loops: CDR1 MGHRA, CDR2 YSYEKL. The V and J ends lost 4 bases and 5 bases, in that order; junction bases with no gene match: 9. The CDR3: CASSLGEDRGQTEAFF. As DNA, the CDR3 is TGCGCCAGCAGCCTCGGGGAGGACAGGGGGCAAACTGAAGCTTTCTTT.

CDR3 bases: TGTGCCAGTAGTGCTAGGGGTTTGAGGACCCAGTACTTC. This codes for CASSARGLRTQYF. The chain recombines TRBV19 with TRBJ2-5; the D gene is possibly TRBD1 (5 bases). Germline V gene data show CDR1 as LNHDA and CDR2 as SQIVND (reference sequence). The CDR3 runs to 13 residues. The V end was cut by 5 bases, the J end by 7 bases, with 14 bases between.

This clone was picked up one time. Germline is not matched at one junction end, which may reflect a read error. This specimen includes other DNA sequences encoding the same CDR3. The rearrangement uses TRBV7-6 and TRBJ1-5; TRBD1 might be the D (6 bases). The CDR3 has 12 amino acids. Germline V gene lookup returns CDR1 SGHVS and CDR2 FNYEAQ. The CDR3 DNA follows: TGTGCCAGCAGCCAGGGGCATCAACCCCAGCATTTT. Translation gives CASSQGHQPQHF.

The chain uses TRBV13 and TRBJ2-5; TRBD2 matches at 11 bases. Trimming at V came to 4 bases and at J to 3 bases, leaving 4 bases not matched to a gene. This CDR3 is 15 amino acids long. Looked up from germline, CDR1 is PRHDT and CDR2 is FYEKMQ (reference sequence). The CDR3 nucleotides are TGTGCCAGCAGCTCCGAACTAGCGGGGGAAGAGACCCAGTACTTC. Translated: CASSSELAGEETQYF.

This sequence joins TRBV7-3 and TRBJ2-2; TRBD1 might be the D (6 bases). The CDR3 runs to 15 residues. V was cut by 2 bases and J by 6 bases, with 13 bases left in between. Germline CDR1 is SGHTA and CDR2 is FQGTGA. For the CDR3, the DNA is TGTGCCAGCAGCTTATACCCCTCAGGGGCCGGGGAGCTGTTTTTT. Amino acid sequence: CASSLYPSGAGELFF. The variable domain in full, completed from reference TRBV7-3 and TRBJ2-2, reads GAGVSQTPSNKVTEKGKYVELRCDPISGHTALYWYRQSLGQGPEFLIYFQGTGAADDSGLPNDRFFAVRPEGSVSTLKIQRTERGDSAVYLCASSLYPSGAGELFFGEGSRLTVL.

CDR3 nucleotides: TGTGCCAGCAGCCCCCAGTACAGGGGGCCCTTGTCTAGCACAGATACGCAGTATTTT. Translation: CASSPQYRGPLSSTDTQYF. The V and J genes are TRBV13 and TRBJ2-3; TRBD1 matches at 9 bases. This CDR3 has 19 residues. CDR1 PRHDT and CDR2 FYEKMQ come from the germline V gene (reference sequence). Germline trimming cut 5 bases from V and 0 bases from J; bases unmatched to any gene: 15.

This clone occurred once. This rearrangement joins TRBV28 to TRBJ1-2; no reliable D call. This CDR3 has 15 residues. Trimming took 6 bases from V and 0 from J, leaving 14 bases between them. Germline values: CDR1 MDHEN, CDR2 SYDVKM. CDR3 in DNA: TGTGCCAGCAGAAAACCAGCTGGAGCTAACTATGGCTACACCTTC. It is translated as CASRKPAGANYGYTF.

CDR3 amino acids: CASSEADNQPQHF. For the CDR3, the DNA is TGTGCCAGCAGTGAAGCGGACAATCAGCCCCAGCATTTT. This chain joins TRBV6-1 and TRBJ1-5, with D unresolved. The V gene's germline CDR1 is MNHNS and CDR2 SASEGT. This CDR3 spans 13 amino acids. The germline V and J ends were trimmed by 0 bases and 3 bases, with 3 bases remaining between them.

This chain uses TRBV6-6 with TRBJ2-7, with 7 bases matching TRBD1. V was pared by 5 bases and J by 0 bases, with 4 bases of the junction left unmatched. Germline V gene data show CDR1 as MNHNY and CDR2 as SVGAGI (reference sequence). CDR3 length equals 14 residues. CDR3 in DNA: TGTGCCAGCAGTCAGACAGGGTCCTCCTACGAGCAGTACTTC. Translating gives CASSQTGSSYEQYF.